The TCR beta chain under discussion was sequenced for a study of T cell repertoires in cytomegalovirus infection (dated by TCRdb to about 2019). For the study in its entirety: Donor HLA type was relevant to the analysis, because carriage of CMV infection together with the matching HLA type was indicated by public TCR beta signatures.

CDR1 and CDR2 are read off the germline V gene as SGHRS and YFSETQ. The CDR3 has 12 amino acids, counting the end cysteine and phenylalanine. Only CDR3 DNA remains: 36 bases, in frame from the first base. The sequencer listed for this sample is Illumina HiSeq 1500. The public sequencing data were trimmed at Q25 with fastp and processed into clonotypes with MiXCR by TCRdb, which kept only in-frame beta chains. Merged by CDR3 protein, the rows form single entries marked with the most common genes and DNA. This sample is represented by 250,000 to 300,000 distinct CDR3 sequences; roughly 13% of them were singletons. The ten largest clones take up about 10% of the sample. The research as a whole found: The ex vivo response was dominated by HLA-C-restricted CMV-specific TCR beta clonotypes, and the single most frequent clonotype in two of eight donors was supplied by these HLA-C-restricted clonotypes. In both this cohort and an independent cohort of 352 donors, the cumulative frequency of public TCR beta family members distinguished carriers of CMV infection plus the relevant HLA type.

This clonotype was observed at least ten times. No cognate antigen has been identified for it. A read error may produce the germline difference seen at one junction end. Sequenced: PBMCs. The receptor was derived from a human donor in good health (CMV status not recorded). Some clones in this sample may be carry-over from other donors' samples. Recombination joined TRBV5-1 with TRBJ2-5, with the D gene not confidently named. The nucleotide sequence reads TGTGCCAGCAGTTTAGAAGGAGAGACCCAGTACTTC. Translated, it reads CASSLEGETQYF.